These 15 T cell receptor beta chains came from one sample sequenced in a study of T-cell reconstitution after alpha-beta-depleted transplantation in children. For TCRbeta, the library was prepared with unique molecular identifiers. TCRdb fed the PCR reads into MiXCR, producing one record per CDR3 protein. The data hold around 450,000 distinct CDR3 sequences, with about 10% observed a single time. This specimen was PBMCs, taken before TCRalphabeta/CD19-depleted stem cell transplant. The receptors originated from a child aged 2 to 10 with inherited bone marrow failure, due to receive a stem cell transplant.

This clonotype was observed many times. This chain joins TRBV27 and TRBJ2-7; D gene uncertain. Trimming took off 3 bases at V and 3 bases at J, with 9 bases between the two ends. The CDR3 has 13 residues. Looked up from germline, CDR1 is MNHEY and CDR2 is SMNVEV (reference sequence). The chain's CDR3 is CASSLGRYYEQYF. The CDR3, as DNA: TGTGCCAGCAGTTTGGGCCGATACTACGAGCAGTACTTC.

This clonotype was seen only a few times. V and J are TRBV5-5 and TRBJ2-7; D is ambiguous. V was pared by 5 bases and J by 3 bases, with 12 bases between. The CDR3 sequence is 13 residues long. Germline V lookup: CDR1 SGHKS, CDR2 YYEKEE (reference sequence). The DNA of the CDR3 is TGTGCCAGCAGGATAAATAGTTTCTACGAGCAGTACTTC. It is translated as CASRINSFYEQYF.

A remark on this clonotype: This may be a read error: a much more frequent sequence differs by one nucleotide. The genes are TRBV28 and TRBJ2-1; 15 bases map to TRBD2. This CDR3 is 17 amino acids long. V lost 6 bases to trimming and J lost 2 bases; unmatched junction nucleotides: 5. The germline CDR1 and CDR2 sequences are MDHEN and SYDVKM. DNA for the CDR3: TGTGCCAGCAGATGGACTAGCGGGAGGGCCGCCTACAATGAGCAGTTCTTC. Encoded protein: CASRWTSGRAAYNEQFF.

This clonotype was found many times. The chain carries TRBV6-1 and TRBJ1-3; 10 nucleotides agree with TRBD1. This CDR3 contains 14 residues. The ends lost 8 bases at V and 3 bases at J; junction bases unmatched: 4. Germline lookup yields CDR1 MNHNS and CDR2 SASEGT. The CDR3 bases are TGTGCCAGCGGGGACAGGGGAAGTGGAAACACCATATATTTT. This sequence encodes CASGDRGSGNTIYF.

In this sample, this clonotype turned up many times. CDR3 nucleotide sequence: TGTGCCAGCAGCCAAAAAAGGCCACCGGACCCTCAAAAAATGAACACTGAAGCTTTCTTT. Translating gives CASSQKRPPDPQKMNTEAFF. The chain joins TRBV4-2 to TRBJ1-1; D is ambiguous. Trimming left V 2 bases short and J 0 bases short, with 25 bases between. There are 20 residues in the CDR3. The germline CDR1 and CDR2 sequences are LGHNA and YNFKEQ.

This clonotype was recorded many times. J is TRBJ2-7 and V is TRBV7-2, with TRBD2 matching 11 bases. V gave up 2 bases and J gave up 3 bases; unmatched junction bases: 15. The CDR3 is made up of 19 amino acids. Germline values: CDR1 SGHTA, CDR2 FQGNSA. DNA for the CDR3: TGTGCCAGCAGCTTAAGAGGACTAGCGGGCGGTTGGGAGCACTACGAGCAGTACTTC. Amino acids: CASSLRGLAGGWEHYEQYF. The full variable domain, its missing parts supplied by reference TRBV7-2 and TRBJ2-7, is GAGVSQSPSNKVTEKGKDVELRCDPISGHTALYWYRQSLGQGLEFLIYFQGNSAPDKSGLPSDRFSAERTGGSVSTLTIQRTQQEDSAVYLCASSLRGLAGGWEHYEQYFGPGTRLTVT.

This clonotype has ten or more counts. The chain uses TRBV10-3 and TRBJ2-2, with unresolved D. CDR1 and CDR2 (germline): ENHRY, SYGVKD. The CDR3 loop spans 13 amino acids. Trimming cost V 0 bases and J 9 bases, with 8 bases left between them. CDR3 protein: CAISESIAWELFF. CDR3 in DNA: TGTGCCATCAGTGAGTCGATAGCCTGGGAGCTGTTTTTT.

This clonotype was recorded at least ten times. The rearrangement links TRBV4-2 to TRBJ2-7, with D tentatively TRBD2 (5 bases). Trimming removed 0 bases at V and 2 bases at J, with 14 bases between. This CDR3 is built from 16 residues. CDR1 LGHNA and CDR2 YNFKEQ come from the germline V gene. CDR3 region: CASSQDLDPGAYEQYF. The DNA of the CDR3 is TGTGCCAGCAGCCAAGATCTGGACCCCGGGGCCTACGAGCAGTACTTC.

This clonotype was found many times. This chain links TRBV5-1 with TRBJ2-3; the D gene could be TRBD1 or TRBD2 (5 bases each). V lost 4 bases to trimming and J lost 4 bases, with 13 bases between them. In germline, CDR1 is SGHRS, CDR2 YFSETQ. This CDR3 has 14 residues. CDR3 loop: CASSRDGIPDTQYF. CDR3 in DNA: TGCGCCAGCAGCCGGGACGGAATCCCAGATACGCAGTATTTT.

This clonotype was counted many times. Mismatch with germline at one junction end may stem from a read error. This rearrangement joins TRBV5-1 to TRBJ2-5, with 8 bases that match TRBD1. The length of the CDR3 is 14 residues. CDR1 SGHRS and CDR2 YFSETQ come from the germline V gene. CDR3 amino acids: CASSLDRGEETQYF. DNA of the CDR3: TGTGCCAGCAGTTTAGACAGGGGCGAAGAGACCCAGTACTTC.

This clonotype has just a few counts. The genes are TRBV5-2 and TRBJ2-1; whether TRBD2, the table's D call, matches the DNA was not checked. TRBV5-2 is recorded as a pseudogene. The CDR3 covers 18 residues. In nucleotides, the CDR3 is TGTGCCATCAGCCCGGGTCCTAGCGGGAGGATACCCTACAATGAGCAGTTCTTC. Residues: CAISPGPSGRIPYNEQFF.

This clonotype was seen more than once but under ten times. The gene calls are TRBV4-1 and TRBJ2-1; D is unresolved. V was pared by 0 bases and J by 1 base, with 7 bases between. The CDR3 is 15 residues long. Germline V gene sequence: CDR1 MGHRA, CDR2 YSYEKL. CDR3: CASSQDYGSYNEQFF. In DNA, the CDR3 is TGCGCCAGCAGCCAAGATTACGGATCCTACAATGAGCAGTTCTTC.

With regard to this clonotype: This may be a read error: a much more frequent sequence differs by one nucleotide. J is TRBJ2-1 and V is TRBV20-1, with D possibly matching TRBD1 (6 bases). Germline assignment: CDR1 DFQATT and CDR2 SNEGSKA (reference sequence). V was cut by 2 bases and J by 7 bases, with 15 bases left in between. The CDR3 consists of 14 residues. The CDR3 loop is CSARLGGDWNEQFF. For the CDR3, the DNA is TGCAGTGCTAGACTAGGGGGAGATTGGAATGAGCAGTTCTTC.

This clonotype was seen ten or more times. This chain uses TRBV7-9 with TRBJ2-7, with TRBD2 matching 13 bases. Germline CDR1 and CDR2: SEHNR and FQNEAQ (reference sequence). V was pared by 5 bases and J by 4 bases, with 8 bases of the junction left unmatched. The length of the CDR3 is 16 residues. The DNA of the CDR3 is TGTGCCAGCAGCGCACCGACTAGCGGGAGGCCTTACGAGCAGTACTTC. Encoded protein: CASSAPTSGRPYEQYF. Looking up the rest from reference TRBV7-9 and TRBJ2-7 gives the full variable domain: DTGVSQNPRHKITKRGQNVTFRCDPISEHNRLYWYRQTLGQGPEFLTYFQNEAQLEKSRLLSDRFSAERPKGSFSTLEIQRTEQGDSAMYLCASSAPTSGRPYEQYFGPGTRLTVT.

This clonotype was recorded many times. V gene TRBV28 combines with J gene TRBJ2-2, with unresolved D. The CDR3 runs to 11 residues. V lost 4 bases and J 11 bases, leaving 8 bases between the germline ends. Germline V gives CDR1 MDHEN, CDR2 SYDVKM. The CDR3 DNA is TGTGCCAGCAGTTATGTACGAGAGCTGTTTTTT. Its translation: CASSYVRELFF. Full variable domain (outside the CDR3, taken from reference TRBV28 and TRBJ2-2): DVKVTQSSRYLVKRTGEKVFLECVQDMDHENMFWYRQDPGLGLRLIYFSYDVKMKEKGDIPEGYSVSREKKERFSLILESASTNQTSMYLCASSYVRELFFGEGSRLTVL.